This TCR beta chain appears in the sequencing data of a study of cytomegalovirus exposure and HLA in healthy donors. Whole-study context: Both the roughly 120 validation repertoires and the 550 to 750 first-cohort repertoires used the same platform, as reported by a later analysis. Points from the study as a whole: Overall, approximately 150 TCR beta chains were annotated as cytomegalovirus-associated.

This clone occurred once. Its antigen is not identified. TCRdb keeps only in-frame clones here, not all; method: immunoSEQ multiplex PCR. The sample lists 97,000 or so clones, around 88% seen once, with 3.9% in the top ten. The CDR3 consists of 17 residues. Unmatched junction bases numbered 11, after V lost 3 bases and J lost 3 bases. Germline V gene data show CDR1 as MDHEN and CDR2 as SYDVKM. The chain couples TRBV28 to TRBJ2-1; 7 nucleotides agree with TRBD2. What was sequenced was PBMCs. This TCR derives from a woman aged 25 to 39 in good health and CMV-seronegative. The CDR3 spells CASSFAPISGNYNEQFF. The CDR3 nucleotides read TGTGCCAGCAGTTTCGCCCCCATCAGCGGGAACTACAATGAGCAGTTCTTC.